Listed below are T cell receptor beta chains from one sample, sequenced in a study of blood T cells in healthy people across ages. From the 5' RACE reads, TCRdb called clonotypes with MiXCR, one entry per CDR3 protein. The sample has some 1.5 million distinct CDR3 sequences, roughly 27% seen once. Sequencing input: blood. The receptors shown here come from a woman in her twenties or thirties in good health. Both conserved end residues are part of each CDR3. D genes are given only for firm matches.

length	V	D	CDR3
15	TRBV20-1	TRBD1	CSARVTGGSYNEQFF
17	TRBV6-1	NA	CASSAGGIESGANVLTF
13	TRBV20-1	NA	CSARDKGGHGYTF
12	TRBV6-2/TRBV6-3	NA	CASSYETRFQFF
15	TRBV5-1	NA	CASSLQLTSNNEQFF
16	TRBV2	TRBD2	CASSVFPGGPQVEQFF
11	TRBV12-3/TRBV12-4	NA	CAGNWDYEQYF
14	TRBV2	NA	CASSDLFAGNEQFF
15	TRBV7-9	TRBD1	CASNLPGQGGGELFF
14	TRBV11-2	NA	CASSFGDSGDTIYF
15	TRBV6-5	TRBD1	CASSYSGTGTNTIYF
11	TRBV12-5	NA	CASGPNNEQFF
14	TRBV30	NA	CAWSSTRDFGGYTF
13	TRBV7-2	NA	CASSTRLGDEQYF
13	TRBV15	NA	CATSREGAAEAFF
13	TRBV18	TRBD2	CASSTGTSVEQYF
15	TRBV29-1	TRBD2	CSVVLAGVNTGELFF
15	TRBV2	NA	CASRLPGSYTDTQYF
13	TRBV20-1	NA	CSASRGSAYEQYF
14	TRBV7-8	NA	CASSIVPGYQPQHF
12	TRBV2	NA	CASSESEGSYTF
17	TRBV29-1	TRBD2	CSVGPPSGGPSYNEQFF
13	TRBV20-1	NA	CSATYGGTDTQYF
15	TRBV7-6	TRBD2	CASSFLTSGAGEQYF
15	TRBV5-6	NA	CASSFSYGSADTQYF
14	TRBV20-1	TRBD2	CSAYTSGSSYEQYF
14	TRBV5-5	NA	CASAPPAGEEKLFF
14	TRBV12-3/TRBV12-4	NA	CASSFGGISEKLFF
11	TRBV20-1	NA	CSAPYTYEQYF
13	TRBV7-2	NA	CASSSADTYEQYF
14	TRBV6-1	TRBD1	CASRTGQDNSPLHF
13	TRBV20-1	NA	CSATTDEIYGYTF
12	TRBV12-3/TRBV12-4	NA	CASRAGGETQYF
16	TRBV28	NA	CASSLGGAPLVYEQYF
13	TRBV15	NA	CATSPGPEETQYF
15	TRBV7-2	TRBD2	CASSPREGLRNEQFF